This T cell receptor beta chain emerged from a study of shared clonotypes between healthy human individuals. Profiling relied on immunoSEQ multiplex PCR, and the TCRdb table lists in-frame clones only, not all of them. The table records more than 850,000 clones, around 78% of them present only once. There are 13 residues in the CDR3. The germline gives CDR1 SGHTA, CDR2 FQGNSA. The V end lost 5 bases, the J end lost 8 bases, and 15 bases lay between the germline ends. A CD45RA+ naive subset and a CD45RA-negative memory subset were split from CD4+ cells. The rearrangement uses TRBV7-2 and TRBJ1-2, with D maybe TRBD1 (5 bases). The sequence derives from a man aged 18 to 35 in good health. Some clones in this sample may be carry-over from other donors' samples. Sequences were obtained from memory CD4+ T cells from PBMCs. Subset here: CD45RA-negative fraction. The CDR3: CASSRTSKGGYTF. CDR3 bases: TGTGCCAGCAGCCGGACCTCGAAGGGGGGCTACACCTTC.